This entry lists 28 T cell receptor beta chains sequenced from one sample in a study of cytomegalovirus exposure and HLA in healthy donors. The PCR was carried out with 60 Vbeta primers and 13 Jbeta primers. Produced via immunoSEQ multiplex PCR; TCRdb's table is partial and in-frame only. The sample includes about 110,000 clones, roughly 70% of them seen just once. The sequencing sample was made of PBMCs. These receptors came from a man in his forties in good health and CMV-seronegative.

The CDR3 DNA sequence: TGTGCCATCAGTGAAACGGGGTACGAGCAGTACTTC. It translates to CAISETGYEQYF. The rearrangement links TRBV10-3 to TRBJ2-7, with D perhaps TRBD2 (5 bases). CDR1 is ENHRY, CDR2 SYGVKD, per germline. With 3 bases removed from V and 4 bases from J, the gap between germline ends came to 7 bases. This CDR3 has 12 residues.

CDR3 region: CSVEALEGTDTQYF. The CDR3 bases are TGCAGCGTTGAAGCATTGGAGGGCACAGATACGCAGTATTTT. The genes are TRBV29-1 and TRBJ2-3; TRBD2 is a possible D gene (5 bases). Trimming shortened V by 1 base and J by 1 base, and 9 bases separated the two germline ends. The CDR3 totals 14 residues. From germline, CDR1 is SQVTM and CDR2 ANQGSEA.

The chain couples TRBV27 to TRBJ1-6, with D hard to call. V was trimmed by 5 bases and J by 0 bases, leaving 8 bases between them. This CDR3 has 15 amino acids. The germline V gene has CDR1 MNHEY and CDR2 SMNVEV (reference sequence). DNA for the CDR3: TGTGCCAGCAGTCAACAGAGCTCCTATAATTCACCCCTCCACTTT. Its protein product is CASSQQSSYNSPLHF.

The chain combines TRBV7-9 with TRBJ2-1; TRBD2 is a possible D gene (6 bases). The germline V gene encodes CDR1 SEHNR and CDR2 FQNEAQ (reference sequence). Trimming shortened V by 7 bases and J by 4 bases, and 20 bases separated the two germline ends. The CDR3 covers 16 residues. Here the CDR3 DNA reads TGTGCCAGCACCCAGACGGAGGGGTTGGGGTACAATGAGCAGTTCTTC. Translating gives CASTQTEGLGYNEQFF.

The chain links TRBV6-6 to TRBJ2-2, with D tentatively TRBD2 (6 bases). Germline V gene data show CDR1 as MNHNY and CDR2 as SVGAGI (reference sequence). Trimming stripped 5 bases from V and 7 bases from J, with 11 bases between. CDR3 size: 13 residues. Written as DNA, the CDR3 is TGTGCCAGCAGTCCTGGGACTGACGGGGAGCTGTTTTTT. Translated, it gives CASSPGTDGELFF.

The chain couples TRBV15 to TRBJ2-1, with D maybe TRBD2 (6 bases). With 9 bases removed from V and 5 bases from J, the gap between germline ends came to 17 bases. CDR3 length: 14 residues. Germline V CDR1 and CDR2: LNHNV, YYDKDF (reference sequence). The CDR3 protein is CATTTLGEDNEQFF. CDR3 bases: TGTGCCACAACCACACTCGGGGAGGACAATGAGCAGTTCTTC.

The rearrangement uses TRBV5-4 and TRBJ1-1; possible D gene TRBD1, 5 bases. The CDR3 is 14 residues long. V lost 4 bases and J lost 10, with 20 bases in between. The germline V gene has CDR1 SGHNT and CDR2 YYREEE (reference sequence). CDR3 sequence (DNA): TGTGCCAGCAGCGCGGGACTCGGAGATAGAGGAGCTTTCTTT. This sequence encodes CASSAGLGDRGAFF.

As concerns this clone: An end of the junction differs from the germline gene, which may be a read error. This chain connects TRBV14 to TRBJ1-4; D ambiguous. The CDR3 has 14 amino acids. Germline CDR1 reads SGHDN; CDR2 reads FVKESK. The DNA of the CDR3 is TGTGCCGGCAGCCTAGGAGGGTCTAATGAAAAACTGTTTTTT. Residues: CAGSLGGSNEKLFF.

The CDR3 loop reads CASSRDSGSSYNEQFF. CDR3 in DNA: TGTGCCAGTAGTCGCGACAGCGGGAGCTCCTACAATGAGCAGTTCTTC. This chain links TRBV19 with TRBJ2-1; 8 nucleotides line up with TRBD2. Germline-derived CDR1 and CDR2 are LNHDA and SQIVND (reference sequence). V was pared by 5 bases and J by 0 bases, with 6 bases of the junction left unmatched. The CDR3 is 16 residues long.

The gene calls are TRBV11-2 and TRBJ2-1; 10 bases align to TRBD1. CDR3 length: 15 residues. Germline V gives CDR1 SGHAT, CDR2 FQNNGV. The V segment lost 1 base and the J segment 7 bases; nucleotides outside the gene matches: 4. The CDR3 spells CASSLVTGGMNEQFF. DNA for the CDR3: TGTGCCAGCAGCTTAGTGACAGGGGGCATGAATGAGCAGTTCTTC.

The chain combines TRBV6-5 with TRBJ1-6, with D uncertain. The CDR3 length is 12 residues. Per the germline V gene, CDR1 is MNHEY and CDR2 is SVGAGI. Deletions cut 8 bases from V and 5 bases from J, with 7 bases between. Here the CDR3 DNA reads TGTGCCAGCTCTAACCATAATTCACCCCTCCACTTT. It specifies CASSNHNSPLHF.

This chain links TRBV6-5 with TRBJ2-3, with 14 bases fitting TRBD2. The CDR3 is 15 residues long. Germline CDR1 is MNHEY and CDR2 is SVGAGI. V trimming: 6 bases; J trimming: 6 bases; junction bases outside the gene matches: 5. CDR3 sequence (DNA): TGTGCCAGCAGACGACTAGCGGGGGGGGGTGATACGCAGTATTTT. Amino acids: CASRRLAGGGDTQYF.

This clone was recorded only once. This rearrangement joins TRBV25-1 to TRBJ1-2, with D possibly TRBD1 on 6 matching bases. The V gene lost 3 bases and the J gene lost 2 bases, with 10 bases spanning the gap. Germline assignment: CDR1 MGHDK and CDR2 SYGVNS. This CDR3 region has 14 residues. The CDR3 region has the DNA TGTGCCAGCAGTGATCCCGGACAGAACTATGGCTACACCTTC. It encodes CASSDPGQNYGYTF.

The chain links TRBV9 to TRBJ1-5; 10 bases match TRBD1. Germline V lookup: CDR1 SGDLS, CDR2 YYNGEE. Unmatched junction bases numbered 2, after V lost 3 bases and J lost 5 bases. The CDR3 covers 14 residues. The CDR3 sequence is CASSGDRGHQPQHF. The DNA of the CDR3 is TGTGCCAGCAGCGGTGACAGGGGGCATCAGCCCCAGCATTTT.

The V call is TRBV6-6, the J call TRBJ2-1; maybe TRBD1 (5 bases). Germline assignment: CDR1 MNHNY and CDR2 SVGAGI (reference sequence). Trimming took 6 bases from V and 4 from J, leaving 16 bases between them. The CDR3 has 15 amino acids. CDR3 residues: CASSVQGPEYNEQFF. The CDR3 nucleotides read TGTGCCAGCAGCGTGCAGGGCCCCGAGTACAATGAGCAGTTCTTC.

This clone was recorded once. The chain recombines TRBV4-2 with TRBJ1-6; possibly TRBD1 for D (5 bases). The CDR3 is 16 residues long. V shed 0 bases and J shed 2 bases, with 8 bases lying between them. Germline V gives CDR1 LGHNA, CDR2 YNFKEQ. The CDR3 sequence: CASSQESRAYNSPLHF. The CDR3 bases are TGTGCCAGCAGCCAAGAGTCCAGGGCCTATAATTCACCCCTCCACTTT.

The rearrangement uses TRBV4-3 and TRBJ1-3; 8 nucleotides agree with TRBD1. Losses at the gene ends were 1 base for V and 3 bases for J; bases not matched to a gene: 2. Germline V gene sequence: CDR1 LGHNA, CDR2 YSLEER. The CDR3 has 15 residues. CDR3 loop: CASSQAGGLGNTIYF. In nucleotides, the CDR3 is TGCGCCAGCAGCCAAGCAGGGGGCCTTGGAAACACCATATATTTT.

The genes are TRBV5-1 and TRBJ1-2; 7 bases map to TRBD1. Germline lookup yields CDR1 SGHRS and CDR2 YFSETQ. J was trimmed by 8 bases and V by 3 bases; bases with no gene match: 10. The CDR3 runs 14 residues. The DNA for the CDR3 is TGCGCCAGCAGCTATAACGAGGGGGCGAAAGGCTACACCTTC. This translates into CASSYNEGAKGYTF.

V usage is TRBV5-6 and J usage is TRBJ1-2; D gene unclear. The V and J ends lost 2 bases and 4 bases respectively, with 15 bases between them. There are 15 residues in the CDR3. Germline V lookup: CDR1 SGHDT, CDR2 YYEEEE. The CDR3 nucleotides are TGTGCCAGCAGCTTAGGTGGAACTACCGTCTATGGCTACACCTTC. Protein product: CASSLGGTTVYGYTF.

The genes are TRBV4-3 and TRBJ1-2; D is possibly TRBD1 (6 bases). Germline values: CDR1 LGHNA, CDR2 YSLEER. V lost 1 base to trimming and J lost 4 bases, with 13 bases between them. This CDR3 spans 15 amino acids. The CDR3 sequence: CASSQGPLTGYGYTF. The CDR3 DNA follows: TGCGCCAGCAGCCAAGGGCCCCTGACAGGCTATGGCTACACCTTC.

The J gene is TRBJ2-2, the V gene TRBV7-3; 10 bases match TRBD2. Germline trimming cut 5 bases from V and 2 bases from J; bases unmatched to any gene: 5. CDR1 and CDR2 (germline): SGHTA, FQGTGA. The CDR3 is 16 amino acids. CDR3 sequence: CASSHTSGANTGELFF. CDR3 nucleotide sequence: TGTGCCAGCAGCCATACTAGCGGGGCCAACACCGGGGAGCTGTTTTTT.

The J gene is TRBJ1-3, the V gene TRBV10-3, with D unclear. Germline CDR1 and CDR2: ENHRY and SYGVKD. Trimming took 5 bases from V and 0 from J, leaving 8 bases between them. The CDR3 loop spans 14 amino acids. CDR3 in DNA: TGTGCCATCAGTCCAGGTCTCTCTGGAAACACCATATATTTT. Encoded protein: CAISPGLSGNTIYF.

The J gene is TRBJ1-5, the V gene TRBV19; unclear D gene. In germline, CDR1 is LNHDA, CDR2 SQIVND (reference sequence). V was shortened by 7 bases and J by 1 base, with 11 bases between the two germline ends. This CDR3 comprises 14 residues. The CDR3 protein is CASISPGSNQPQHF. DNA for the CDR3: TGTGCCAGTATCTCCCCGGGGAGCAATCAGCCCCAGCATTTT. Full variable domain (remainder filled in from reference TRBV19 and TRBJ1-5): DGGITQSPKYLFRKEGQNVTLSCEQNLNHDAMYWYRQDPGQGLRLIYYSQIVNDFQKGDIAEGYSVSREKKESFPLTVTSAQKNPTAFYLCASISPGSNQPQHFGDGTRLSIL.

The CDR3 nucleotides read TGTGCCTGTCCCCGGGTCACCCGTCCTGGCTACACCTTC. Translated: CACPRVTRPGYTF. V usage is TRBV30 and J usage is TRBJ1-2, with D unclear. Trimming cost V 6 bases and J 7 bases, with 18 bases left between them. CDR1 GTSNPN and CDR2 SVGIG come from the germline V gene (reference sequence). The CDR3 length is 13 residues.

This clone appeared a few times. This chain joins TRBV4-1 and TRBJ2-1, with 12 bases fitting TRBD1. Trimming removed 1 base from V and 8 bases from J; junction bases left unmatched: 12. The CDR3 consists of 18 residues. Germline V gives CDR1 MGHRA, CDR2 YSYEKL. For the CDR3, the DNA is TGCGCCAGCAGCCAAGTGACAGGGCCGGGACAGGGGGCCTATGAGCAGTTCTTC. Its translation: CASSQVTGPGQGAYEQFF.

The gene calls are TRBV6-4 and TRBJ2-7; a possible D gene is TRBD1 (5 bases). Trimming cost V 6 bases and J 3 bases, with 9 bases left between them. This CDR3 is 12 amino acids long. Germline CDR1 is MRHNA and CDR2 is SNTAGT. The CDR3 reads CASRKGFYEQYF. The CDR3 DNA is TGTGCCAGCAGGAAGGGGTTCTACGAGCAGTACTTC.

The V and J genes are TRBV27 and TRBJ2-1; a weak D match, TRBD2 (7 bases). The germline gives CDR1 MNHEY, CDR2 SMNVEV (reference sequence). V was pared by 10 bases and J by 4 bases, with 20 bases between. The CDR3 runs 15 residues. The CDR3 DNA reads as TGTGCCACCCAGAGTGGGGGGGCCCGATACAATGAGCAGTTCTTC. It is translated as CATQSGGARYNEQFF.

The chain joins TRBV29-1 to TRBJ2-3, with TRBD2 matching over 11 bases. The CDR3 spans 16 residues. Trimming took 7 bases from V and 0 from J; bases not matched to a gene: 9. Germline V gene lookup returns CDR1 SQVTM and CDR2 ANQGSEA. DNA for the CDR3: TGCAGCGCCGTACGTCTAGCGGGGGGTAGCACAGATACGCAGTATTTT. Amino acids: CSAVRLAGGSTDTQYF.